This TCR beta chain was captured in a study of T cells in Graves' hyperthyroidism and ophthalmopathy. Study outcomes and limitations: Ophthalmopathy and stable hyperthyroidism were separated by a 13 V-J model. Ophthalmopathy prediction by the model preceded onset by a median about 6 months.

Template material for amplifying TCR beta CDR3 regions consisted of RNA transcripts. With the HTBI primer set, the TCR CDR3 went through a first round of RT-PCR. MiXCR, applied by TCRdb to the multiplex PCR reads, yields one record per CDR3 protein. The data show some 510,000 distinct CDR3 sequences, around 21% seen once. The germline V gene has CDR1 MDHEN and CDR2 SYDVKM. V was trimmed by 6 bases and J by 3 bases, leaving 14 bases between them. The CDR3 is made up of 14 amino acids. This clonotype was detected many times. Its specificity is unknown. The chain joins TRBV28 to TRBJ1-2; D gene uncertain. Input material: blood. This clonotype was obtained from a man younger than 35 with Graves' hyperthyroidism. CDR3 residues: CASSLRGADYGYTF. DNA of the CDR3: TGTGCCAGCAGCCTGCGGGGTGCGGACTATGGCTACACCTTC.